Listed here is a single TCR beta chain. Its antigen is not identified. The CDR3 consists of 17 residues. CDR1 and CDR2 (germline): KGHSH, LQKENI. Trimming took 1 base from V and 2 from J; bases not matched to a gene: 5. The data were taken from a study of T cell responses to AZD1222 COVID-19 vaccine. Whole-study results and caveats: Donors were largely white British and mainly female; clonal diversity was possibly underestimated. When two AZD1222 doses had been given, Spike-specific TCR breadth and depth rose. Only 5 or 6 AZD1222 recipients were seropositive at baseline. Vaccine-related CD4 TCRs covered spike, predominating at 160-218 and 743-854.

Sequencing used immunoSEQ multiplex PCR; TCRdb keeps in-frame clones, though not all of them. The sample lists 150,000 or so clones, 80% to 90% occurring once. The starting material was peripheral blood, obtained on day 0 of AZD1222 vaccination. This rearrangement joins TRBV18 to TRBJ1-2, with 12 bases fitting TRBD1. This TCR came from an adult in good health. CDR3 coding DNA: TGTGCCAGCTCACCACAGGGACAGGGGGCGCAAAACTATGGCTACACCTTC. This codes for CASSPQGQGAQNYGYTF.